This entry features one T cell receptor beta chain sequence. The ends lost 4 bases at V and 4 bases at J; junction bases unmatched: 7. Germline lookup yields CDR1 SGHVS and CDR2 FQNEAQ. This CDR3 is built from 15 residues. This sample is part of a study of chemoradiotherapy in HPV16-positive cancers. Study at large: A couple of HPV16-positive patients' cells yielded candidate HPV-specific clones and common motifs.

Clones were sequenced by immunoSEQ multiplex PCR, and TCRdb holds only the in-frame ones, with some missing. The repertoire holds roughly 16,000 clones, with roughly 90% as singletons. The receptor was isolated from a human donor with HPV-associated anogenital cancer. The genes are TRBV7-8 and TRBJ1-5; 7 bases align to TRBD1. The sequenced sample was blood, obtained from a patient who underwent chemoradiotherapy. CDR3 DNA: TGTGCCAGCAGCTCCGGGACAGCGGTTAATCAGCCCCAGCATTTT. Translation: CASSSGTAVNQPQHF.